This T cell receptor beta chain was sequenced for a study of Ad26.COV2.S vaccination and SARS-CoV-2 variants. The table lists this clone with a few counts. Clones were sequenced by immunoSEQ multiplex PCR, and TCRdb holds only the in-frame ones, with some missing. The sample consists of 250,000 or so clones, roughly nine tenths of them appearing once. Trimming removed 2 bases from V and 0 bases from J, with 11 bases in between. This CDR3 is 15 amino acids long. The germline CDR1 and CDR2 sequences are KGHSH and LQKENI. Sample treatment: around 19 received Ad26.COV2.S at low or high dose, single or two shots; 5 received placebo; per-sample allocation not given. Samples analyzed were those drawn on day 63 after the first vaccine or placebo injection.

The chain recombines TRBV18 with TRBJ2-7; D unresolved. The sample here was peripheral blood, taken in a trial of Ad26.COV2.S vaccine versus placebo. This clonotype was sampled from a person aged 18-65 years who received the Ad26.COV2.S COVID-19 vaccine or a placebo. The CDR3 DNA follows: TGTGCCAGCTCACCAGGCAGGCCTAGCTCCTACGAGCAGTACGTC. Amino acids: CASSPGRPSSYEQYV.